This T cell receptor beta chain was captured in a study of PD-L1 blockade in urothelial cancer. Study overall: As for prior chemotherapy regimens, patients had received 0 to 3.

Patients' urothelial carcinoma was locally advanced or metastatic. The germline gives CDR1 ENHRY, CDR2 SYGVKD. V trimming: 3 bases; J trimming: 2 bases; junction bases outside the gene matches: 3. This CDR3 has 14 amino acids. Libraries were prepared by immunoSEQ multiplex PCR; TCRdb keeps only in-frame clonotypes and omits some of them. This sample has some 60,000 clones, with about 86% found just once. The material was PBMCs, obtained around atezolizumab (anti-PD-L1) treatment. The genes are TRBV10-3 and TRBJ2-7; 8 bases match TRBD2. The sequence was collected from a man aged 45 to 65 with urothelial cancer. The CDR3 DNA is TGTGCCATCAGTGACACTAGCGGAACCTACGAGCAGTACTTC. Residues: CAISDTSGTYEQYF.